A selection of T cell receptor beta chains follows, all from one sample in a study of T cells in tuberculosis. Method: immunoSEQ multiplex PCR; TCRdb's copy keeps in-frame clones and lacks some. This table has 85,000 to 90,000 clones, just over 90% appearing once. Material: CD1b-GMM tetramer-negative cells sorted from PBMCs. These receptors came from an adult woman with latent tuberculosis. CDR3s include the opening cysteine and the closing phenylalanine or tryptophan. D genes are given only for firm matches. Clone size appears in some rows only: once, few, many, or a class for an expanded clone.

V gene: TRBV29-1
D gene: TRBD1
CDR3 length: 14
J gene: TRBJ2-3
clone size: -
CDR3 protein: CSVDNTGGTDTQYF
CDR3 DNA: TGCAGCGTTGACAATACAGGGGGCACAGATACGCAGTATTTT

V gene: TRBV14
D gene: -
CDR3 length: 13
J gene: TRBJ1-1
clone size: -
CDR3 protein: CASSRTANTEAFF
CDR3 DNA: TGTGCCAGCAGCCGGACAGCTAACACTGAAGCTTTCTTT

V gene: TRBV6-1
D gene: -
CDR3 length: 15
J gene: TRBJ2-7
clone size: -
CDR3 protein: CASNLAAGDNYEQYF
CDR3 DNA: TGTGCCAGCAACCTCGCGGCAGGGGATAACTACGAGCAGTACTTC

V gene: TRBV5-1
D gene: -
CDR3 length: 16
J gene: TRBJ2-5
clone size: -
CDR3 protein: CASSWGSSAPRETQYF
CDR3 DNA: TGCGCCAGCAGCTGGGGATCTAGCGCACCTAGAGAGACCCAGTACTTC

V gene: TRBV5-4
D gene: TRBD1
CDR3 length: 14
J gene: TRBJ1-4
clone size: -
CDR3 protein: CASRPGTVDEKLFF
CDR3 DNA: TGTGCCAGCAGACCCGGGACAGTGGATGAAAAACTGTTTTTT

V gene: TRBV15
D gene: -
CDR3 length: 12
J gene: TRBJ1-5
clone size: -
CDR3 protein: CATSQGTQPQHF
CDR3 DNA: TGTGCCACCTCCCAGGGGACTCAGCCCCAGCATTTT

V gene: TRBV5-1
D gene: TRBD2
CDR3 length: 15
J gene: TRBJ2-1
clone size: -
CDR3 protein: CASSGVAGARYEQFF
CDR3 DNA: TGCGCCAGCAGTGGGGTAGCGGGGGCCCGATATGAGCAGTTCTTC

V gene: TRBV5-1
D gene: -
CDR3 length: 15
J gene: TRBJ2-3
clone size: once
CDR3 protein: CASSLAADYTDTQYF
CDR3 DNA: TGCGCCAGCAGCTTGGCAGCGGACTACACAGATACGCAGTATTTT

V gene: TRBV5-6
D gene: TRBD1
CDR3 length: 15
J gene: TRBJ1-3
clone size: -
CDR3 protein: CASSGSDRAGNTIYF
CDR3 DNA: TGTGCCAGCAGCGGGTCGGACAGGGCCGGAAACACCATATATTTT

V gene: TRBV19
D gene: TRBD1
CDR3 length: 16
J gene: TRBJ2-5
clone size: -
CDR3 protein: CASSIGPTGYGETQYF
CDR3 DNA: TGTGCCAGTAGTATCGGACCGACAGGGTACGGTGAGACCCAGTACTTC

V gene: TRBV5-1
D gene: -
CDR3 length: 14
J gene: TRBJ1-2
clone size: once
CDR3 protein: CASSLGRNRDGYTF
CDR3 DNA: TGCGCCAGCAGCTTGGGGAGAAACAGGGATGGCTACACCTTC

V gene: TRBV7-2
D gene: -
CDR3 length: 16
J gene: TRBJ2-5
clone size: -
CDR3 protein: CASSSPLGLDAETQYF
CDR3 DNA: TGTGCCAGCAGCTCCCCACTGGGGCTAGATGCGGAGACCCAGTACTTC

V gene: TRBV2
D gene: -
CDR3 length: 16
J gene: TRBJ1-6
clone size: -
CDR3 protein: CASSVRQPGGNSPLHF
CDR3 DNA: TGTGCCAGCAGTGTAAGGCAACCGGGAGGGAATTCACCCCTCCACTTT

V gene: TRBV19
D gene: TRBD1
CDR3 length: 18
J gene: TRBJ2-6
clone size: once
CDR3 protein: CASSARDRRWSGANVLTF
CDR3 DNA: TGTGCCAGTAGTGCCAGGGACAGGAGGTGGTCTGGGGCCAACGTCCTGACTTTC

V gene: TRBV6-5
D gene: -
CDR3 length: 15
J gene: TRBJ2-7
clone size: -
CDR3 protein: CASSYSESPTYEQYF
CDR3 DNA: TGTGCCAGCAGTTACTCCGAGTCGCCCACCTACGAGCAGTACTTC

V gene: TRBV5-1
D gene: TRBD1
CDR3 length: 14
J gene: TRBJ1-2
clone size: -
CDR3 protein: CASSLAATGGGYTF
CDR3 DNA: TGCGCCAGCAGCTTGGCCGCTACAGGGGGCGGCTACACCTTC

V gene: TRBV30
D gene: -
CDR3 length: 10
J gene: TRBJ2-5
clone size: -
CDR3 protein: CAWGGQTQYF
CDR3 DNA: TGTGCCTGGGGAGGGCAGACCCAGTACTTC

V gene: TRBV5-4
D gene: -
CDR3 length: 14
J gene: TRBJ1-4
clone size: -
CDR3 protein: CASSPGLPNEKLFF
CDR3 DNA: TGTGCCAGCAGCCCGGGACTCCCAAATGAAAAACTGTTTTTT

V gene: TRBV6-1
D gene: -
CDR3 length: 13
J gene: TRBJ1-1
clone size: -
CDR3 protein: CASKGALNTEAFF
CDR3 DNA: TGTGCCAGCAAAGGGGCCCTAAACACTGAAGCTTTCTTT

V gene: TRBV27
D gene: -
CDR3 length: 13
J gene: TRBJ1-2
clone size: medium-sized
CDR3 protein: CASSYEGNYGYTF
CDR3 DNA: TGTGCCAGCAGTTACGAGGGTAACTATGGCTACACCTTC

V gene: TRBV14
D gene: TRBD2
CDR3 length: 15
J gene: TRBJ2-1
clone size: few
CDR3 protein: CASSQVGGGGWEQFF
CDR3 DNA: TGTGCCAGCAGCCAAGTTGGCGGGGGGGGATGGGAGCAGTTCTTC

V gene: TRBV10-2
D gene: -
CDR3 length: 15
J gene: TRBJ2-3
clone size: -
CDR3 protein: CASSQSPDRADTQYF
CDR3 DNA: TGCGCCAGCAGCCAGAGCCCCGACAGAGCAGATACGCAGTATTTT

V gene: TRBV7-2
D gene: -
CDR3 length: 14
J gene: TRBJ1-5
clone size: -
CDR3 protein: CASSLIREGQPQHF
CDR3 DNA: TGTGCCAGCAGCTTAATCAGGGAAGGGCAGCCCCAGCATTTT